A selection of T cell receptor beta chains follows, all from one sample in a study of beta chain features in type 1 diabetes. The method was immunoSEQ multiplex PCR; TCRdb's version includes in-frame clones alone and lacks a portion of them. The table lists about 350,000 clones, roughly 21% of them singletons. The sample comprised naive CD4+ T cells from blood. Receptors originate from a woman aged 18 to 35 in good health. CDR3s include the opening cysteine and the closing phenylalanine or tryptophan. The order of the fields is V gene, clone size, J gene, D gene, CDR3 protein, CDR3 DNA. A D gene is named only where the DNA matches it firmly. A clone size is listed for some rows: how often the clone was seen (once, few, many), or a class if it is expanded.

v_call: TRBV7-2; clone_size: few; j_call: TRBJ2-2; d_call: NA; cdr3_aa: CASSPGGGTGELFF; cdr3_nt: TGTGCCAGCAGCCCTGGGGGCGGAACCGGGGAGCTGTTTTTT
v_call: TRBV2; clone_size: NA; j_call: TRBJ1-5; d_call: TRBD1; cdr3_aa: CASRGQATNQPQHF; cdr3_nt: TGTGCCAGCAGGGGACAGGCGACCAATCAGCCCCAGCATTTT
v_call: TRBV7-3; clone_size: few; j_call: TRBJ2-5; d_call: NA; cdr3_aa: CASSSEVGTQYF; cdr3_nt: TGTGCCAGCAGCTCAGAGGTCGGGACCCAGTACTTC
v_call: TRBV18; clone_size: NA; j_call: TRBJ1-5; d_call: NA; cdr3_aa: CASSSGGRDQPQHF; cdr3_nt: TGTGCCAGCTCCTCCGGAGGGCGAGATCAGCCCCAGCATTTT
v_call: TRBV30; clone_size: few; j_call: TRBJ2-1; d_call: TRBD2; cdr3_aa: CAWRLAGALDEQFF; cdr3_nt: TGTGCCTGGCGACTAGCGGGAGCGTTGGATGAGCAGTTCTTC
v_call: TRBV27; clone_size: few; j_call: TRBJ1-2; d_call: NA; cdr3_aa: CAPRALRGYTF; cdr3_nt: TGTGCCCCTAGAGCCTTGCGGGGCTACACCTTC
v_call: TRBV29-1; clone_size: NA; j_call: TRBJ2-2; d_call: TRBD1; cdr3_aa: CSGGQGGAGELFF; cdr3_nt: TGCAGCGGGGGACAGGGCGGTGCGGGGGAGCTGTTTTTT
v_call: TRBV2; clone_size: few; j_call: TRBJ1-2; d_call: TRBD1; cdr3_aa: CASGTGQGYGYTF; cdr3_nt: TGTGCCAGCGGAACGGGACAGGGATATGGCTACACCTTC
v_call: TRBV7-9; clone_size: few; j_call: TRBJ1-5; d_call: NA; cdr3_aa: CASSLQSNQPQHF; cdr3_nt: TGTGCCAGCAGCTTGCAGAGCAATCAGCCCCAGCATTTT
v_call: TRBV5-1; clone_size: few; j_call: TRBJ2-7; d_call: NA; cdr3_aa: CASSSLSGVSYEQYF; cdr3_nt: TGCGCCAGCAGCTCCCTTAGCGGAGTCTCCTACGAGCAGTACTTC
v_call: TRBV23-1; clone_size: many; j_call: TRBJ2-7; d_call: TRBD1; cdr3_aa: CASSHIGQETYYEQYF; cdr3_nt: TGCGCCAGCAGTCACATCGGACAGGAGACCTACTACGAGCAGTACTTC
v_call: TRBV29-1; clone_size: few; j_call: TRBJ2-7; d_call: NA; cdr3_aa: CSVPRCEQYF; cdr3_nt: TGCAGCGTTCCTAGGTGCGAGCAGTACTTC
v_call: TRBV5-1; clone_size: NA; j_call: TRBJ1-2; d_call: NA; cdr3_aa: CASSPDSLGYGYTF; cdr3_nt: TGCGCCAGCAGCCCGGACTCCCTGGGCTATGGCTACACCTTC
v_call: TRBV6-5; clone_size: NA; j_call: TRBJ2-3; d_call: TRBD2; cdr3_aa: CASTYKRGADTQYF; cdr3_nt: TGTGCCAGCACCTACAAGCGGGGGGCAGATACGCAGTATTTT
v_call: TRBV29-1; clone_size: NA; j_call: TRBJ2-1; d_call: NA; cdr3_aa: CSVAIMPANNEQFF; cdr3_nt: TGCAGCGTTGCCATTATGCCCGCTAACAATGAGCAGTTCTTC
v_call: TRBV29-1; clone_size: many; j_call: TRBJ2-5; d_call: NA; cdr3_aa: CSVEVGSQTQYF; cdr3_nt: TGCAGCGTTGAAGTCGGGAGCCAGACCCAGTACTTC
v_call: TRBV7-7; clone_size: few; j_call: TRBJ1-2; d_call: NA; cdr3_aa: CASSRRTVGYTF; cdr3_nt: TGTGCTAGCAGCCGGAGGACAGTTGGCTACACCTTC
v_call: TRBV30; clone_size: NA; j_call: TRBJ2-1; d_call: TRBD2; cdr3_aa: CAGTSGMSNEQFF; cdr3_nt: TGTGCCGGGACTAGCGGGATGTCAAATGAGCAGTTCTTC
v_call: TRBV5-4; clone_size: few; j_call: TRBJ2-1; d_call: NA; cdr3_aa: CASSLARQNYNEQFF; cdr3_nt: TGTGCCAGCAGCTTGGCGAGACAGAACTACAATGAGCAGTTCTTC
v_call: TRBV30; clone_size: NA; j_call: TRBJ1-4; d_call: NA; cdr3_aa: CAWAQGREKLFF; cdr3_nt: TGTGCCTGGGCACAGGGCCGGGAAAAACTGTTTTTT
v_call: TRBV19; clone_size: few; j_call: TRBJ2-3; d_call: NA; cdr3_aa: CASSIDRTGTDTQYF; cdr3_nt: TGTGCCAGTAGTATAGATCGGACAGGCACAGATACGCAGTATTTT
v_call: TRBV5-1; clone_size: NA; j_call: TRBJ2-1; d_call: TRBD2; cdr3_aa: CASSLRPSGDNEQFF; cdr3_nt: TGCGCCAGCAGCTTGCGGCCTAGCGGTGACAATGAGCAGTTCTTC
v_call: TRBV6-5; clone_size: few; j_call: TRBJ1-1; d_call: NA; cdr3_aa: CASWSGAEAFF; cdr3_nt: TGTGCCAGCTGGAGCGGGGCTGAAGCTTTCTTT
v_call: TRBV5-6; clone_size: NA; j_call: TRBJ1-1; d_call: TRBD1; cdr3_aa: CASSLFGTGAEAFF; cdr3_nt: TGTGCCAGCAGCTTGTTCGGGACAGGGGCTGAAGCTTTCTTT
v_call: TRBV29-1; clone_size: few; j_call: TRBJ2-5; d_call: TRBD1; cdr3_aa: CSVRQGGETQYF; cdr3_nt: TGCAGCGTGCGACAGGGTGGAGAGACCCAGTACTTC
v_call: TRBV5-1; clone_size: NA; j_call: TRBJ2-5; d_call: NA; cdr3_aa: CASSSPPEQETQYF; cdr3_nt: TGCGCCAGCAGCTCTCCGCCCGAGCAAGAGACCCAGTACTTC
v_call: TRBV7-3; clone_size: few; j_call: TRBJ1-5; d_call: TRBD1; cdr3_aa: CASSKRDRGSNQPQHF; cdr3_nt: TGTGCCAGCAGCAAGCGGGACAGGGGAAGCAATCAGCCCCAGCATTTT
v_call: TRBV9; clone_size: few; j_call: TRBJ2-1; d_call: TRBD2; cdr3_aa: CASSERGLAGTNEQFF; cdr3_nt: TGTGCCAGCAGCGAAAGGGGGCTAGCGGGGACCAATGAGCAGTTCTTC
v_call: TRBV30; clone_size: NA; j_call: TRBJ2-7; d_call: NA; cdr3_aa: CAWSVYRAGEQYF; cdr3_nt: TGTGCCTGGAGTGTATACAGGGCAGGCGAGCAGTACTTC
v_call: TRBV18; clone_size: few; j_call: TRBJ1-2; d_call: NA; cdr3_aa: CASSPVNREDGYTF; cdr3_nt: TGTGCCAGCTCACCAGTTAACAGGGAAGATGGCTACACCTTC
v_call: TRBV29-1; clone_size: NA; j_call: TRBJ1-2; d_call: NA; cdr3_aa: CSVSPGASNYGYTF; cdr3_nt: TGCAGCGTCTCCCCAGGGGCATCCAACTATGGCTACACCTTC
v_call: TRBV18; clone_size: NA; j_call: TRBJ2-7; d_call: NA; cdr3_aa: CASSAGPPYEQYF; cdr3_nt: TGTGCCAGCTCAGCAGGTCCGCCCTACGAGCAGTACTTC
v_call: TRBV12-5; clone_size: NA; j_call: TRBJ1-1; d_call: NA; cdr3_aa: CASGLVPGLAFF; cdr3_nt: TGTGCTAGTGGTTTGGTCCCCGGTTTGGCTTTCTTT
v_call: TRBV9; clone_size: NA; j_call: TRBJ2-3; d_call: NA; cdr3_aa: CASSVVGGGDPTDTQYF; cdr3_nt: TGTGCCAGCAGCGTAGTTGGAGGCGGGGACCCCACAGATACGCAGTATTTT
v_call: TRBV7-2; clone_size: few; j_call: TRBJ1-5; d_call: NA; cdr3_aa: CASSLAGRAWHF; cdr3_nt: TGTGCCAGCAGCTTAGCTGGCAGGGCTTGGCATTTT
v_call: TRBV13; clone_size: NA; j_call: TRBJ2-6; d_call: TRBD2; cdr3_aa: CASSLGLAGGWANVLTF; cdr3_nt: TGTGCCAGCAGCTTAGGACTAGCGGGAGGCTGGGCCAACGTCCTGACTTTC
v_call: TRBV5-1; clone_size: few; j_call: TRBJ1-5; d_call: NA; cdr3_aa: CASSLGENSNQPQHF; cdr3_nt: TGCGCCAGCAGCTTGGGAGAAAATAGCAATCAGCCCCAGCATTTT
v_call: TRBV19; clone_size: few; j_call: TRBJ2-3; d_call: NA; cdr3_aa: CASSIAGQGADTQYF; cdr3_nt: TGTGCCAGTAGTATAGCAGGACAAGGTGCGGATACGCAGTATTTT
v_call: TRBV5-4; clone_size: few; j_call: TRBJ1-6; d_call: TRBD1; cdr3_aa: CASSSPTGGDSPLHF; cdr3_nt: TGTGCCAGCAGCTCCCCGACAGGGGGTGATTCACCCCTCCACTTT
v_call: TRBV18; clone_size: NA; j_call: TRBJ1-2; d_call: TRBD1; cdr3_aa: CASSTYRGQNYGYTF; cdr3_nt: TGTGCCAGCTCAACCTACAGGGGCCAAAACTATGGCTACACCTTC
v_call: TRBV7-2; clone_size: few; j_call: TRBJ1-2; d_call: TRBD1; cdr3_aa: CASSLRQGELYGYTF; cdr3_nt: TGTGCCAGCAGCTTAAGGCAGGGGGAGTTGTATGGCTACACCTTC
v_call: TRBV7-9; clone_size: NA; j_call: TRBJ1-6; d_call: NA; cdr3_aa: CASSGGNSPLHF; cdr3_nt: TGTGCCAGCAGCGGCGGGAATTCACCCCTCCACTTT
v_call: TRBV13; clone_size: few; j_call: TRBJ2-1; d_call: NA; cdr3_aa: CASSLGRFPHNEEFF; cdr3_nt: TGTGCCAGCAGCTTAGGCCGGTTTCCCCACAATGAGGAGTTCTTC
v_call: TRBV30; clone_size: few; j_call: TRBJ2-6; d_call: NA; cdr3_aa: CAWSVARASPSSGANVLTF; cdr3_nt: TGTGCCTGGAGTGTAGCCAGGGCCAGCCCGAGCTCTGGGGCCAACGTCCTGACTTTC
v_call: TRBV30; clone_size: few; j_call: TRBJ2-3; d_call: NA; cdr3_aa: CAWSVREAQYF; cdr3_nt: TGTGCCTGGAGTGTGAGGGAGGCGCAGTATTTT
v_call: TRBV19; clone_size: NA; j_call: TRBJ2-1; d_call: NA; cdr3_aa: CASMESSYNEQFF; cdr3_nt: TGTGCCAGTATGGAGAGCTCCTACAATGAGCAGTTCTTC